The rows below give T cell receptor beta chains drawn from one sample of a study of T cells after yellow fever vaccination. TCRdb redid the calling of the 5' RACE reads with MiXCR, one entry per CDR3 protein. The table records 200,000 to 250,000 distinct CDR3 sequences, 3.2% of them present only once. The source was CD4+ T cells sorted from PBMCs, collected 10 days after the yellow fever booster vaccination. These receptors all stem from a man aged 18 to 29 who received the YFV17D yellow fever vaccine. Each CDR3 is given with its conserved first and last residue. The D gene is left open where the match is weak. Size is stated for part of the rows, as once, few or many counts, or as a class when the clone is expanded.

>TRBJ2-3|few|TRBV7-9|-
TGTGCCAGCAGCTTGAAAGATACGCAGTATTTT
CASSLKDTQYF
>TRBJ2-7|many|TRBV28|TRBD1
TGTGCCAGCAGTTTAAGGGACAGGGCTTCCTACGAGCAGTACTTC
CASSLRDRASYEQYF
>TRBJ2-1|many|TRBV28|-
TGTGCCAGCAGCGGAAGGGATTTCAGTGAGCAGTTCTTC
CASSGRDFSEQFF
>TRBJ2-7|few|TRBV3-1|TRBD2
TGTGCCAGCAGCCAATCTAGCGGCTCCTACGAGCAGTACTTC
CASSQSSGSYEQYF
>TRBJ2-5|many|TRBV7-2|TRBD2
TGTGCCAGCAGCCCCCCCGGGACTAGCGGGGGGACCAAGACCCAGTACTTC
CASSPPGTSGGTKTQYF
>TRBJ2-7|few|TRBV7-3|-
TGTGCCAGCAGCTTAATGTCAGGTGAAGGTTTCGAGCAGTACTTC
CASSLMSGEGFEQYF
>TRBJ1-4|-|TRBV7-9|-
TGTGCCACCCAGAGGGGGACCCATAATGAAAAACTGTTTTTT
CATQRGTHNEKLFF
>TRBJ2-1|few|TRBV3-1|-
TGTGCCAGCAGCCAAGTACCCGGGTTGTACAATGAGCAGTTCTTC
CASSQVPGLYNEQFF
>TRBJ1-2|-|TRBV20-1|TRBD1
TGCAGTGCTAGAGGGGCGCCGGACAGGATTTCTGACTACACCTTC
CSARGAPDRISDYTF
>TRBJ2-3|few|TRBV5-1|-
TGCGCCAGCAGCTTATGGGCAGATACGCAGTATTTT
CASSLWADTQYF
>TRBJ1-6|-|TRBV20-1|-
TGCAGTGCTTCAACGGGAGGGCACGATTCACCCTTCCACTTT
CSASTGGHDSPFHF
>TRBJ2-7|-|TRBV15|-
TGTGCCACCAGCAGAGCTGTGGAAGGCTACGAGCAGTACTTC
CATSRAVEGYEQYF
>TRBJ2-1|many|TRBV4-1|-
TGCGCCAGCAGCCAATACAATGAGCAGTTCTTC
CASSQYNEQFF
>TRBJ1-4|many|TRBV20-1|TRBD1
TGCAGTGCTAATCAAAGACAGGGGACGGGCGAAAAACTGTTTTTT
CSANQRQGTGEKLFF
>TRBJ1-1|many|TRBV12-3/TRBV12-4|-
TGTGCCAGCAGTCTCCAGGTCTCGTCCACTGAAGCTTTCTTT
CASSLQVSSTEAFF
>TRBJ2-3|few|TRBV4-3|TRBD2
TGCGCCAGCAGCCAAGTGGCTAGCGGGGCCGCAGATACGCAGTATTTT
CASSQVASGAADTQYF
>TRBJ1-2|many|TRBV6-1|TRBD1
TGTGCCAGCAGTTTCGACAGGGATGGGGGCTACACCTTC
CASSFDRDGGYTF
>TRBJ1-1|-|TRBV9|-
TGTGCCAGCAGCGTAGAGTCACAGGGTTACACTGAAGCTTTCTTT
CASSVESQGYTEAFF
>TRBJ1-6|many|TRBV7-9|-
TGTGCCAGCAGCAAACAGGGACATTCGACATATAATTCACCCCTCCACTTT
CASSKQGHSTYNSPLHF
>TRBJ1-2|many|TRBV5-4|-
TGTGCCAGCAGACCCGGCGGGCAGGAGGGAAAAGGCTACACCTTC
CASRPGGQEGKGYTF
>TRBJ2-3|many|TRBV20-1|TRBD2
TGCAGTGGAAGCGGGGGGGGCACAGATACGCAGTATTTT
CSGSGGGTDTQYF
>TRBJ2-1|-|TRBV21-1|-
TGTGCCAGCAGCGTAGGAACAGACAATGAGCAGTTCTTC
CASSVGTDNEQFF
>TRBJ2-5|many|TRBV12-3/TRBV12-4|-
TGTGCCAGCAGTACAGGGGGGGGAGAGACCCAGTACTTC
CASSTGGGETQYF
>TRBJ1-1|-|TRBV12-3/TRBV12-4|-
TGTGCCAGCAAGATCGGGACGGCTAACACTGAAGCTTTCTTT
CASKIGTANTEAFF
>TRBJ2-7|many|TRBV7-2|-
TGTGCCAGCAGCTTCCCCGGAGCCTACTACGAGCAGTACTTC
CASSFPGAYYEQYF
>TRBJ1-3|few|TRBV7-9|TRBD1
TGTGCCAGCAGCACCACTCTTGGACAGGGGCACACCATATATTTT
CASSTTLGQGHTIYF
>TRBJ2-2|many|TRBV5-1|-
TGCGCCAGCAGCTTGGGGGCGGCATTTACCTTAGAGGACACCGGGGAGCTGTTTTTT
CASSLGAAFTLEDTGELFF
>TRBJ2-2|many|TRBV7-2|-
TGTGCCAGCAGGCCCCCCGGGGCCGCCGGGGAGCTGTTTTTT
CASRPPGAAGELFF
>TRBJ2-5|few|TRBV4-3|-
TGCGCCAGCAGCCAAGATCCTACGGGGGAGACCCAGTACTTC
CASSQDPTGETQYF
>TRBJ2-5|few|TRBV5-4|-
TGTGCCAGCACCGTTGGGGGTTATGGAGAGACCCAGTACTTC
CASTVGGYGETQYF
>TRBJ2-5|few|TRBV19|-
TGTGCCAGTAGTATTGGGGTGGGGACCCAAGAGACCCAGTACTTC
CASSIGVGTQETQYF
>TRBJ1-6|few|TRBV7-9|-
TGTGCCAGCAGCTTCGACGGGAATTCACCCCTCCACTTT
CASSFDGNSPLHF
>TRBJ1-5|many|TRBV5-5|-
TGTGCCAGCAGCTGGGGAGCAGGGAGGTTTAGCAATCAGCCCCAGCATTTT
CASSWGAGRFSNQPQHF
>TRBJ2-4|many|TRBV9|TRBD1
TGTGCCAGCAGCGTAGATTTCGACAGGGGCCGGGGCAAAAACATTCAGTACTTC
CASSVDFDRGRGKNIQYF
>TRBJ1-5|-|TRBV5-1|-
TGCGCCAGCAGCCTGGACGGGGACTTCAATCAGCCCCAGCATTTT
CASSLDGDFNQPQHF
>TRBJ2-2|-|TRBV5-1|TRBD1
TGCGCCAGCCGGCCCGGACAGGGGTCCGGGGAGCTGTTTTTT
CASRPGQGSGELFF
>TRBJ2-5|many|TRBV28|TRBD2
TGTGCCAGCAGTTTATCCAGGCTCCGGCTAGCGGACCAAGAGACCCAGTACTTC
CASSLSRLRLADQETQYF
>TRBJ1-1|few|TRBV5-1|-
TGCGCCAGCAGCCCAGGAGGGAGGGAAGCTTTCTTT
CASSPGGREAFF
>TRBJ2-7|-|TRBV5-1|TRBD2
TGCGCCAGCAGCAGATTTAGCGGGGTGGCTACCTACGAGCAGTACTTC
CASSRFSGVATYEQYF
>TRBJ1-5|few|TRBV2|-
TGTGCCAGCTGCCCAAGGCAGGCCGTAGGGAAGCCCCAGCATTTT
CASCPRQAVGKPQHF
>TRBJ2-1|many|TRBV7-2|-
TGTGCCAGCAGCTTAGTGAGGGGGGGCGCGTTTGAGCAGTTCTTC
CASSLVRGGAFEQFF
>TRBJ1-4|-|TRBV6-5|TRBD1
TGTGCCAGCACAAGTACCGGGACAGGGTTTAATGAAAAACTGATTTTT
CASTSTGTGFNEKLIF
>TRBJ2-1|many|TRBV7-2|-
TGTGCCAGCAGCACCACACGCAATGAGCAGTTCTTC
CASSTTRNEQFF
>TRBJ1-2|many|TRBV7-9|-
TGTGCCAGCAGCTTCGTCCCGCATGACTATGGCTACACCTTC
CASSFVPHDYGYTF
>TRBJ1-2|-|TRBV11-2|-
TGTGCCAGCAGACCCATTGGGACCTACTTTGTTGGCTACACCTTT
CASRPIGTYFVGYTF
>TRBJ2-5|few|TRBV24-1|-
TGTGCCACCAGTGACCAATACCAAGAGACCCAGTACTTC
CATSDQYQETQYF
>TRBJ2-5|many|TRBV5-5|-
TGTGCCAGCAGCTTGGTTTTACACAGAAGGGGTTTACAAGAGACCCAGTACTTC
CASSLVLHRRGLQETQYF
>TRBJ2-1|-|TRBV18|TRBD2
TGTGCCAGCTCACTAGCGGGGACTAGCCGGACCTACAATGAGCAGTTCTTC
CASSLAGTSRTYNEQFF
>TRBJ2-7|many|TRBV5-1|TRBD2
TGCGCCAGCAGCACAGGACTAGCGGATTTTCTCGACGAGCAGTACTTC
CASSTGLADFLDEQYF
>TRBJ2-3|-|TRBV6-5|-
TGTGCCAGCAGTTACAATCCCCGAGGGGATACGCAGTATTTT
CASSYNPRGDTQYF
>TRBJ2-2|few|TRBV12-3/TRBV12-4|-
TGTGCCAGCAGTTTAGCGCCCCCGGGCGGCGGGGAGCTGTTTTTT
CASSLAPPGGGELFF